Sequencing of this T cell receptor (beta chain) was carried out in a study of early T cells in non-severe SARS-CoV-2 infection. Study-wide background: From unsorted whole blood, bulk RNA was sequenced, and the chains remained unpaired.

Study-wide results and caveats: VDJdb matches were skewed toward anti-spike CD8 T cell responses.

V was clipped by 1 base and J by 3 bases, with 7 bases between them. Germline CDR1 and CDR2: SGHAT and FQNNGV. CDR3 length: 13 amino acids. cDNA molecules, individually, were tagged with unique molecular identifiers. TCRdb re-analysed the 5' RACE reads in MiXCR, keeping a single row per CDR3 protein. The data show more than 50,000 distinct CDR3 sequences, around 13% seen once. As concerns this clonotype: What it recognizes is unknown.

This receptor was obtained from an adult who was a healthcare worker with PCR-confirmed SARS-CoV-2 infection or an uninfected control (not recorded which). This chain connects TRBV11-2 to TRBJ2-7; D remains ambiguous. The source was whole blood, collected at baseline. In nucleotides, the CDR3 is TGTGCCAGCAGCTTAGGCCCCCTCTACGAGCAGTACTTC. This gives the protein CASSLGPLYEQYF.